One and the same sample provided the 24 T cell receptor beta chains below, sequenced in a study of blood T cells in healthy people across ages. The authors ran a second PCR of about 7 to 11 cycles using a sample-barcoded 5' primer and a J-beta primer mix. TCRdb ran MiXCR on the 5' RACE reads and lists one entry per CDR3 protein. Among a few hundred thousand distinct CDR3 sequences listed, 27% were seen once. Sequences were obtained from blood. Every receptor here comes from a woman aged 70-85 years in good health.

The V gene is TRBV4-1, the J gene TRBJ1-2, with 7 bases aligning to TRBD1. The CDR3 consists of 17 residues. Germline V lookup: CDR1 MGHRA, CDR2 YSYEKL. J gave up 0 bases and V 0 bases, and 7 bases lay outside the gene matches. In nucleotides, the CDR3 is TGCGCCAGCAGCCAAGATTCGGACAGGATAGCTAACTATGGCTACACCTTC. It is translated as CASSQDSDRIANYGYTF.

This clonotype showed up just a few times. The chain has TRBV10-3 and TRBJ2-7, with 8 bases matching TRBD1. The V segment lost 0 bases and the J segment 3 bases; nucleotides outside the gene matches: 7. CDR3 length: 16 amino acids. Germline CDR1 reads ENHRY; CDR2 reads SYGVKD. The DNA for the CDR3 is TGTGCCATCAGTGAGTCGGCCGGACAGGGAGACTACGAGCAGTACTTC. It is translated as CAISESAGQGDYEQYF.

V is TRBV20-1 and J is TRBJ2-5, with D uncertain. TRBJ2-1 matches the DNA end more closely, so the J call is doubtful. The germline V gene encodes CDR1 DFQATT and CDR2 SNEGSKA (reference sequence). This CDR3 has 13 amino acids. This CDR3 is CSASIRAPHEQFF. The DNA of the CDR3 is TGCAGTGCTAGTATTAGGGCACCCCATGAGCAGTTCTTC.

This clonotype was counted only a few times. This chain links TRBV6-2 or TRBV6-3 with TRBJ2-5, with TRBD2 as a possible D gene (6 bases). Germline-derived CDR1 and CDR2 are MNHEY and SVGEGT. Trimming removed 6 bases at V and 1 base at J, with 15 bases between. This CDR3 has 15 residues. CDR3 region: CASSHRGTPQETQYF. CDR3 in DNA: TGTGCCAGCAGCCACCGGGGGACGCCCCAAGAGACCCAGTACTTC.

This clonotype was seen more than once but under ten times. The chain employs TRBV6-6 and TRBJ1-5; D is perhaps TRBD1 (6 bases). V lost 6 bases and J 0 bases, leaving 15 bases between the germline ends. CDR3 length: 16 amino acids. Germline V CDR1 and CDR2: MNHNY, SVGAGI (reference sequence). The CDR3 DNA reads TGTGCCAGCAGCCGACGACAGGACCATAGCAATCAGCCCCAGCATTTT. It encodes CASSRRQDHSNQPQHF.

This clonotype was detected only a few times. V is TRBV13 and J is TRBJ1-3, with a weak D call TRBD1 (6 bases). Germline V lookup: CDR1 PRHDT, CDR2 FYEKMQ (reference sequence). V shed 3 bases and J shed 0 bases, with 9 bases lying between them. CDR3 length: 15 residues. The CDR3 sequence: CASSLGGLSGNTIYF. The DNA for the CDR3 is TGTGCCAGCAGCTTGGGGGGGCTCTCTGGAAACACCATATATTTT.

V gene TRBV20-1 combines with J gene TRBJ1-1; perhaps TRBD1 as D (6 bases). The CDR3 runs 14 residues. Germline CDR1 is DFQATT and CDR2 is SNEGSKA (reference sequence). V was pared by 4 bases and J by 1 base, with 13 bases between. CDR3 region: CSAIVDSSNTEAFF. The CDR3 nucleotides read TGCAGTGCTATTGTGGACAGCTCGAACACTGAAGCTTTCTTT.

This chain connects TRBV6-1 to TRBJ1-4; D is unresolved. The germline V gene has CDR1 MNHNS and CDR2 SASEGT. The CDR3 is 13 residues long. V lost 2 bases, J lost 8 bases, and 9 bases lay in between. CDR3 protein: CASSEMKREKLFF. CDR3 sequence (DNA): TGTGCCAGCAGTGAAATGAAACGGGAAAAACTGTTTTTT.

The chain links TRBV20-1 to TRBJ2-3; D remains ambiguous. The V and J ends lost 7 bases and 6 bases respectively, with 14 bases between them. In germline, CDR1 is DFQATT, CDR2 SNEGSKA (reference sequence). The CDR3 has 12 amino acids. The CDR3 DNA reads as TGCAGTGGCGAACATTTCCCGGATACGCAGTATTTT. The encoded protein is CSGEHFPDTQYF.

J is TRBJ1-1 and V is TRBV11-2; no firm D call. Trimming removed 1 base from V and 5 bases from J, with 5 bases in between. The CDR3 runs to 12 residues. CDR1 is SGHAT, CDR2 FQNNGV, per germline. The CDR3 is CASSLGITEAFF. The CDR3, as DNA: TGTGCCAGCAGCTTAGGGATTACTGAAGCTTTCTTT.

The chain employs TRBV5-1 and TRBJ2-1; D gene ambiguous. CDR1 and CDR2 (germline): SGHRS, YFSETQ. The germline V and J ends were trimmed by 0 bases and 0 bases, with 7 bases remaining between them. This CDR3 spans 15 amino acids. The DNA for the CDR3 is TGCGCCAGCAGCTTGGCCGTGGGCTCCTACAATGAGCAGTTCTTC. It codes for CASSLAVGSYNEQFF.

This clonotype occurred a few times. V gene TRBV11-2 combines with J gene TRBJ2-1; tentatively, D is TRBD1 (6 bases). Trimming left V 4 bases short and J 13 bases short, with 14 bases between. Germline V lookup: CDR1 SGHAT, CDR2 FQNNGV. The CDR3 covers 12 residues. The CDR3 coding sequence is TGTGCCAGCAGCTCCTCCGGGACAATCCAGTTCTTC. It encodes CASSSSGTIQFF.

The CDR3 nucleotides read TGCAGTGCAACCGGACTAGCGGGGGAGTACACAGATACGCAGTATTTT. This encodes CSATGLAGEYTDTQYF. This chain connects TRBV20-1 to TRBJ2-3; 13 bases match TRBD2. CDR1 and CDR2 from the germline V gene are DFQATT and SNEGSKA (reference sequence). The CDR3 is made up of 16 amino acids. Losses at the gene ends were 6 bases for V and 2 bases for J; bases not matched to a gene: 8.

This clonotype was seen a handful of times. The chain couples TRBV18 to TRBJ2-5, with D possibly being TRBD1 (6 bases). V was pared by 4 bases and J by 5 bases, with 14 bases between. Germline V gives CDR1 KGHSH, CDR2 LQKENI. The CDR3 is 14 amino acids. As DNA, the CDR3 is TGTGCCAGCTCACTCGGGACACCTATTGAGACCCAGTACTTC. Protein: CASSLGTPIETQYF.

The chain employs TRBV7-2 and TRBJ2-5; TRBD1 matches 7 bases. The CDR3 covers 14 residues. The germline gives CDR1 SGHTA, CDR2 FQGNSA. The V segment lost 5 bases and the J segment 0 bases; nucleotides outside the gene matches: 3. The CDR3 reads CASSPTGNQETQYF. CDR3 nucleotides: TGTGCCAGCAGCCCGACAGGGAACCAAGAGACCCAGTACTTC.

This sequence joins TRBV10-3 and TRBJ2-3, with a tentative D call TRBD2 (6 bases). Germline loops: CDR1 ENHRY, CDR2 SYGVKD. Between the trimmed V and J ends, which lost 6 bases and 4 bases, there was a span of 11 bases. The CDR3 runs 13 residues. The CDR3 protein is CAISGGKADTQYF. CDR3 bases: TGTGCCATCAGCGGGGGAAAAGCAGATACGCAGTATTTT.

The V and J genes are TRBV5-1 and TRBJ2-5; D is perhaps TRBD2 (6 bases). CDR1 and CDR2 from the germline V gene are SGHRS and YFSETQ. This CDR3 is 14 amino acids long. Trimming removed 3 bases from V and 2 bases from J, with 11 bases in between. The CDR3 DNA reads TGCGCCAGCAGCTGGAAGGGGAGGCAAGAGACCCAGTACTTC. Its protein product is CASSWKGRQETQYF.

This clonotype was counted at least ten times. This sequence joins TRBV2 and TRBJ2-3; D might be TRBD2 (6 bases). V dropped 8 bases and J dropped 2 bases, with 14 bases sitting between them. Germline CDR1 and CDR2: SNHLY and FYNNEI. The CDR3 loop spans 14 amino acids. The CDR3 sequence: CASVASEVTDTQYF. Here the CDR3 DNA reads TGTGCCAGCGTCGCTAGCGAGGTCACAGATACGCAGTATTTT.

The CDR3 region has the DNA TGTGCCAGCAGTTTACGGTCCAGGGGTGATTCACCCCTCCACTTT. Translating it yields CASSLRSRGDSPLHF. V gene TRBV12-3 or TRBV12-4 combines with J gene TRBJ1-6; a weak D match, TRBD1 (6 bases). The CDR3 contains 15 residues. V lost 2 bases to trimming and J lost 8 bases, with 13 bases between them.

In this sample, this clonotype turned up a few times. The V call is TRBV15, the J call TRBJ2-7, with TRBD1 matching over 7 bases. J lost 3 bases, V lost 6 bases, and 5 bases had no gene match. The germline gives CDR1 LNHNV, CDR2 YYDKDF (reference sequence). The CDR3 has 13 residues. CDR3 sequence reads: CATSSGTDYEQYF. In DNA, the CDR3 is TGTGCCACCAGTTCCGGGACAGACTACGAGCAGTACTTC.

The table lists this clonotype with a few counts. At one end, the junction sequence differs from germline, possibly due to a read error. The chain combines TRBV5-5 with TRBJ2-3; D is undetermined. CDR3 length: 15 amino acids. Per germline, CDR1 SGHKS and CDR2 YYEKEE (reference sequence). CDR3 loop: CASSELYRSTDTQYF. The CDR3 DNA reads as TGCGCCAGCTCAGAGCTCTATAGGTCGACAGATACGCAGTATTTT.

This clonotype was seen a handful of times. This chain links TRBV7-3 with TRBJ1-6; TRBD1 matches at 8 bases. Germline assignment: CDR1 SGHTA and CDR2 FQGTGA. The V segment lost 5 bases and the J segment 7 bases; nucleotides outside the gene matches: 16. The CDR3 covers 18 residues. The CDR3 DNA sequence: TGTGCCAGCAGCCGACCGTCAGGGGGCTGGAGTAGAAATTCACCCCTCCACTTT. This codes for CASSRPSGGWSRNSPLHF.

In its sample, this clonotype was seen a few times. CDR3 sequence (DNA): TGCAGCGTTGAACATACAGGGGAAGAGCAGTACTTC. Its protein product is CSVEHTGEEQYF. This chain links TRBV29-1 with TRBJ2-7, with 7 positions matching TRBD1. Unmatched junction bases numbered 5, after V lost 2 bases and J lost 7 bases. This CDR3 is built from 12 residues. The V gene's germline CDR1 is SQVTM and CDR2 ANQGSEA.

The CDR3 reads CASRLTGGYGYTF. CDR3 nucleotides: TGCGCCAGCAGGCTGACAGGTGGCTATGGCTACACCTTC. The V call is TRBV5-1, the J call TRBJ1-2, with a weak D call TRBD1 (6 bases). The CDR3 has 13 amino acids. The V and J ends lost 5 bases and 4 bases respectively, with 12 bases between them. Germline V gene lookup returns CDR1 SGHRS and CDR2 YFSETQ. The variable domain in full, completed from reference TRBV5-1 and TRBJ1-2, reads KAGVTQTPRYLIKTRGQQVTLSCSPISGHRSVSWYQQTPGQGLQFLFEYFSETQRNKGNFPGRFSGRQFSNSRSEMNVSTLELGDSALYLCASRLTGGYGYTFGSGTRLTVV.